This TCR beta chain comes out of a study of shared clonotypes between healthy human individuals. In the case of this clone: Its specificity is not known.

Repertoires were generated with immunoSEQ multiplex PCR, while TCRdb's copy carries only in-frame clones and drops some. Of hundreds of thousands of clones in the sample, 74% are singletons; the top ten hold around 1.6%. V was cut by 5 bases and J by 2 bases, with 16 bases left in between. Germline CDR1 is SGHTA and CDR2 is FQGNSA. This CDR3 region has 15 residues. Study-level findings and limits: Across a handful of donors, naive CD4 shared roughly 5%, naive CD8 around 4%, memory CD4 about 2.5%, memory CD8 around 0.36%. Clonotype sharing among donors was expected to depend on sequencing depth.

The rearrangement joins TRBV7-2 to TRBJ2-7; D is unresolved. The material sequenced was memory CD4+ T cells sorted from blood. Subset described: CD45RA-negative fraction. This clonotype was sampled from a woman aged 25 to 39 in good health. The CDR3 protein is CASSQNTLGPYEQYF. Written as DNA, the CDR3 is TGTGCCAGCAGCCAAAATACATTGGGCCCCTACGAGCAGTACTTC. Supplemented by reference TRBV7-2 and TRBJ2-7, the full variable domain reads GAGVSQSPSNKVTEKGKDVELRCDPISGHTALYWYRQSLGQGLEFLIYFQGNSAPDKSGLPSDRFSAERTGGSVSTLTIQRTQQEDSAVYLCASSQNTLGPYEQYFGPGTRLTVT.